The 19 T cell receptor beta chains below were found in one sample sequenced in a study of long-term antiretroviral therapy in people with HIV. immunoSEQ v3.0 was run at survey level. TCRdb's copy holds only in-frame clones and misses some; the assay was immunoSEQ multiplex PCR. The repertoire holds roughly 19,000 clones, with approximately 86% as singletons. The source was unsorted PBMCs, collected 2.1 years after starting antiretroviral therapy. These receptors were taken from a man between 18 and 29 years old with HIV.

The chain has TRBV21-1 and TRBJ2-7; TRBD2, the D gene given by the table, was not confirmed from the DNA. TRBV21-1 is a known pseudogene. The CDR3 spans 16 residues. CDR3 DNA: TGTGCCAGCACCCAAATGCGGGGCTGGAGCTCCTACGAGCAGTACTTC. Amino acid sequence: CASTQMRGWSSYEQYF.

This clone was recorded once. The chain employs TRBV2 and TRBJ2-7; TRBD2 aligns across 9 bases. J lost 3 bases, V lost 7 bases, and 4 bases had no gene match. Germline assignment: CDR1 SNHLY and CDR2 FYNNEI. This CDR3 has 13 amino acids. This chain's CDR3 is CASKREENYEQYF. Here the CDR3 DNA reads TGTGCCAGCAAGCGGGAGGAGAACTACGAGCAGTACTTC. Based on the CDR3 plus reference TRBV2 and TRBJ2-7, the full variable domain is EPEVTQTPSHQVTQMGQEVILRCVPISNHLYFYWYRQILGQKVEFLVSFYNNEISEKSEIFDDQFSVERPDGSNFTLKIRSTKLEDSAMYFCASKREENYEQYFGPGTRLTVT.

The V gene is TRBV21-1, the J gene TRBJ2-1; TRBD1 is the table's D call, not checked against the DNA. TRBV21-1 corresponds to a pseudogene. The CDR3 is 18 amino acids. The CDR3 nucleotides are TGTGCCAGCAGCAAAGCGCGTATATGGGCAGTACTCTACAATGAGCAGTTCTTC. Translation: CASSKARIWAVLYNEQFF.

This sequence joins TRBV5-4 and TRBJ1-3; the D gene is possibly TRBD1 (5 bases). V was trimmed by 4 bases and J by 1 base, leaving 9 bases between them. The CDR3 spans 14 residues. Germline assignment: CDR1 SGHNT and CDR2 YYREEE (reference sequence). In DNA, the CDR3 is TGTGCCAGCAGCCTGAGGGGATCTGGAAACACCATATATTTT. Translated, it gives CASSLRGSGNTIYF. Variable domain in full (rest from reference TRBV5-4 and TRBJ1-3): ETGVTQSPTHLIKTRGQQVTLRCSSQSGHNTVSWYQQALGQGPQFIFQYYREEENGRGNFPPRFSGLQFPNYSSELNVNALELDDSALYLCASSLRGSGNTIYFGEGSWLTVV.

The rearrangement joins TRBV19 to TRBJ1-2; unclear D gene. The CDR3 sequence is 15 residues long. Germline loops: CDR1 LNHDA, CDR2 SQIVND (reference sequence). Trimming removed 7 bases at V and 1 base at J, with 16 bases between. CDR3 in amino acids: CASTPVGSYNYGYTF. CDR3 bases: TGTGCCAGTACCCCGGTGGGCAGTTATAACTATGGCTACACCTTC. The entire variable domain, with the rest obtained from reference TRBV19 and TRBJ1-2, is as follows: DGGITQSPKYLFRKEGQNVTLSCEQNLNHDAMYWYRQDPGQGLRLIYYSQIVNDFQKGDIAEGYSVSREKKESFPLTVTSAQKNPTAFYLCASTPVGSYNYGYTFGSGTRLTVV.

CDR3 sequence: CASSARGGKQETQYF. Here the CDR3 DNA reads TGTGCCAGCAGTGCCAGGGGGGGGAAACAAGAGACCCAGTACTTC. The chain recombines TRBV27 with TRBJ2-5; either TRBD1 or TRBD2 may supply D (7 bases each). Looked up from germline, CDR1 is MNHEY and CDR2 is SMNVEV (reference sequence). V was clipped by 5 bases and J by 2 bases, with 15 bases between them. The CDR3 length is 15 residues.

The J gene is TRBJ2-1, the V gene TRBV2; D is unresolved. The germline V and J ends were trimmed by 3 bases and 8 bases, with 14 bases remaining between them. The germline V gene encodes CDR1 SNHLY and CDR2 FYNNEI. The CDR3 length is 14 residues. CDR3 protein: CASSETPLYDEQFF. The CDR3 DNA reads TGTGCCAGCAGTGAGACCCCCTTGTACGATGAGCAGTTCTTC. Drawing the rest from reference TRBV2 and TRBJ2-1, the complete variable domain is EPEVTQTPSHQVTQMGQEVILRCVPISNHLYFYWYRQILGQKVEFLVSFYNNEISEKSEIFDDQFSVERPDGSNFTLKIRSTKLEDSAMYFCASSETPLYDEQFFGPGTRLTVL.

The V and J genes are TRBV4-2 and TRBJ1-1; 7 nucleotides match TRBD1. This CDR3 is 16 amino acids long. The germline V gene encodes CDR1 LGHNA and CDR2 YNFKEQ. V lost 1 base to trimming and J lost 1 base; unmatched junction nucleotides: 6. CDR3: CASSQGWQGENTEAFF. The CDR3 region has the DNA TGTGCCAGCAGCCAAGGATGGCAGGGGGAGAACACTGAAGCTTTCTTT.

This chain uses TRBV4-2 with TRBJ1-1; tentative D call: TRBD1 (6 bases). The germline CDR1 and CDR2 sequences are LGHNA and YNFKEQ. The CDR3 extends over 15 amino acids. V lost 0 bases, J lost 7 bases, and 15 bases lay in between. CDR3 protein: CASSQEQQGPVEAFF. Here the CDR3 DNA reads TGTGCCAGCAGCCAAGAGCAACAGGGCCCTGTTGAAGCTTTCTTT.

This chain joins TRBV10-3 and TRBJ1-5, with 7 positions matching TRBD1. Germline V CDR1 and CDR2: ENHRY, SYGVKD. V lost 1 base to trimming and J lost 5 bases; unmatched junction nucleotides: 5. The CDR3 spans 15 residues. This chain's CDR3 is CAISEYGTGDQPQHF. Written as DNA, the CDR3 is TGTGCCATCAGTGAGTACGGTACAGGGGATCAGCCCCAGCATTTT.

The chain is built from TRBV19 and TRBJ2-7; 8 bases map to TRBD2. The CDR3 has 15 residues. Trimming took 3 bases from V and 3 from J; bases not matched to a gene: 7. Germline V lookup: CDR1 LNHDA, CDR2 SQIVND (reference sequence). This CDR3 is CASSIWASGLYEQYF. The CDR3 DNA follows: TGTGCCAGTAGTATTTGGGCTAGCGGGCTCTACGAGCAGTACTTC.

Concerning this clone: The sample carries other DNA sequences with the same CDR3. V and J are TRBV15 and TRBJ2-7; possible D gene TRBD2, 5 bases. V was clipped by 1 base and J by 4 bases, with 5 bases between them. In germline, CDR1 is LNHNV, CDR2 YYDKDF (reference sequence). The CDR3 is made up of 12 amino acids. In DNA, the CDR3 is TGTGCCACCAGCAGAGGAGGGTACGAGCAGTACTTC. As protein: CATSRGGYEQYF.

The chain uses TRBV18 and TRBJ1-1, with D hard to call. The CDR3 spans 12 residues. V lost 3 bases and J 3 bases, leaving 5 bases between the germline ends. Germline V gene data show CDR1 as KGHSH and CDR2 as LQKENI. The CDR3, as DNA: TGTGCCAGCTCACCTCCAGACACTGAAGCTTTCTTT. This sequence encodes CASSPPDTEAFF.

This clone was picked up a small number of times. The rearrangement links TRBV7-9 to TRBJ2-7; D possibly corresponds to TRBD1 (6 bases). The CDR3 runs 12 residues. Germline V gene data show CDR1 as SEHNR and CDR2 as FQNEAQ (reference sequence). V lost 5 bases and J lost 3, with 8 bases in between. The CDR3 sequence is CASSRTVYEQYF. The CDR3 bases are TGTGCCAGCAGCCGGACAGTCTACGAGCAGTACTTC.

CDR3 nucleotide sequence: TGTGCCAGCTCACCCGACAGGGAGGGCTATGGCTACACCTTC. Its translation: CASSPDREGYGYTF. The chain employs TRBV18 and TRBJ1-2, with 7 bases fitting TRBD1. The CDR3 length is 14 residues. Germline loops: CDR1 KGHSH, CDR2 LQKENI. V gave up 3 bases and J gave up 4 bases; unmatched junction bases: 5.

The table lists this clone with a count of one. The rearrangement uses TRBV11-2 and TRBJ1-6; TRBD1 matches 9 bases. The ends lost 1 base at V and 7 bases at J; junction bases unmatched: 2. The CDR3 loop spans 15 amino acids. The germline gives CDR1 SGHAT, CDR2 FQNNGV. CDR3 residues: CASSLGTGDNSPLHF. The CDR3 nucleotides are TGTGCCAGCAGCTTAGGGACAGGGGACAATTCACCCCTCCACTTT.

The CDR3 DNA reads as TGTGCCAGCAGCCTTAGAGCTCAGGGGGCAAATTACAACAATGAGCAGTTCTTC. Translating it yields CASSLRAQGANYNNEQFF. The V and J genes are TRBV7-9 and TRBJ2-1, with 8 bases fitting TRBD1. The CDR3 is 18 residues long. V was pared by 5 bases and J by 5 bases, with 17 bases of the junction left unmatched. Germline assignment: CDR1 SEHNR and CDR2 FQNEAQ (reference sequence).

This rearrangement joins TRBV28 to TRBJ1-2; 7 bases match TRBD1. The V and J ends lost 7 bases and 7 bases, in that order; junction bases with no gene match: 6. In germline, CDR1 is MDHEN, CDR2 SYDVKM. The CDR3 extends over 12 amino acids. Written as DNA, the CDR3 is TGTGCCAGCACGGGAGGGGGCACTGGCTACACCTTC. It encodes CASTGGGTGYTF.

The J gene is TRBJ1-3, the V gene TRBV9; the D is unclear. Germline V gene data show CDR1 as SGDLS and CDR2 as YYNGEE. V was clipped by 3 bases and J by 0 bases, with 13 bases between them. This CDR3 is 16 amino acids long. CDR3 coding DNA: TGTGCCAGCAGCGACTACGACGGGCCCTCTGGAAACACCATATATTTT. Residues: CASSDYDGPSGNTIYF.